This T cell receptor (beta chain) came from a study of T cell therapy after organ transplantation. Time point noted: 4-8 weeks after completion of therapy. With respect to this clone: What it recognizes is unknown.

Germline CDR1 and CDR2: SGHTA and FQGNSA. The CDR3 spans 14 residues. V was trimmed by 5 bases and J by 1 base, leaving 11 bases between them. Profiled with immunoSEQ multiplex PCR; TCRdb holds only in-frame clones, not every one. The data contain 15,000 to 25,000 clones, 81% of them singletons. The origin of this receptor is a human patient who had received a solid organ transplant and had CMV disease. Some T cells may be supplied by the graft donor. J is TRBJ2-5 and V is TRBV7-2, with D perhaps matching TRBD1 (6 bases). Source: CD8+ T cells from blood, taken after autologous CMV-specific T cell therapy. The DNA of the CDR3 is TGTGCCAGCAGCCCCTACAGGGTCCAAGAGACCCAGTACTTC. It translates to CASSPYRVQETQYF.